This T cell receptor beta chain derives from a study of PD-L1 blockade in urothelial cancer. Whole-study context: Blood analyses occurred 3 weeks (second dose) and 6 weeks post treatment start. Blood yielded a median of around 150,000 T cells per sample.

As for this clone: The antigen is unknown.

The time point: pretreatment peripheral blood. Produced via immunoSEQ multiplex PCR; TCRdb's table is partial and in-frame only. The sample has 85,000 to 90,000 clones, roughly 90% seen once. The study's findings and limits: Pretreatment blood TCR clonality under the median forecast improved survival.

The V end was cut by 2 bases, the J end by 8 bases, with 12 bases between. This CDR3 spans 13 amino acids. Germline CDR1 and CDR2: KGHSH and LQKENI. This TCR was recovered from a woman aged 80 or older with urothelial cancer. This chain uses TRBV18 with TRBJ1-2; no clear D. The starting material was PBMCs, obtained around atezolizumab (anti-PD-L1) treatment. This chain's CDR3 is CASSPSDKQGYTF. DNA of the CDR3: TGTGCCAGCTCACCATCTGATAAACAAGGCTACACCTTC.